Listed below are T cell receptor beta chains from one sample, sequenced in a study of blood T cell repertoires in COVID-19. Clones were sequenced by immunoSEQ multiplex PCR, and TCRdb holds only the in-frame ones, with some missing. The sample contains about 140,000 clones, 60% to 80% of which appear only once. What was sequenced was peripheral blood. All receptors derive from a man aged 55 to 69 who had recovered from COVID-19. CDR3s include the opening cysteine and the closing phenylalanine or tryptophan. The order of the fields is J gene, V gene, CDR3 length, clone size, D gene, CDR3 DNA, CDR3 protein. D genes are given only for firm matches. Not all rows give a size; the values are once, few, many and, for expanded clones, a class.

j_call: TRBJ2-7; v_call: TRBV9; cdr3_length: 15; clone_size: NA; d_call: TRBD2; cdr3_nt: TGTGCCAGCAGCGTAGTTGCCGGGGGGGCCTACGAGCAGTACTTC; cdr3_aa: CASSVVAGGAYEQYF
j_call: TRBJ2-7; v_call: TRBV19; cdr3_length: 15; clone_size: NA; d_call: NA; cdr3_nt: TGTGCCAGTAGCCTCGCGTGGGGGGGGCCCTACGAGCAGTACTTC; cdr3_aa: CASSLAWGGPYEQYF
j_call: TRBJ1-5; v_call: TRBV28; cdr3_length: 14; clone_size: NA; d_call: NA; cdr3_nt: TGTGCCAGCAGTTTGACGGGGAGCAATCAGCCCCAGCATTTT; cdr3_aa: CASSLTGSNQPQHF
j_call: TRBJ2-2; v_call: TRBV2; cdr3_length: 14; clone_size: NA; d_call: TRBD2; cdr3_nt: TGTGCCTCCCGAGCGGGAGTCGACACCGGGGAGCTGTTTTTT; cdr3_aa: CASRAGVDTGELFF
j_call: TRBJ1-2; v_call: TRBV5-5; cdr3_length: 15; clone_size: NA; d_call: NA; cdr3_nt: TGTGCCAGCAGCCCCGGGTCGCGGGGCCTCTATGGCTACACCTTC; cdr3_aa: CASSPGSRGLYGYTF
j_call: TRBJ2-7; v_call: TRBV4-2; cdr3_length: 15; clone_size: NA; d_call: TRBD1; cdr3_nt: TGTGCCAGCAGCCGCCGACAGGGGTCGGACTACGAGCAGTACTTC; cdr3_aa: CASSRRQGSDYEQYF
j_call: TRBJ1-3; v_call: TRBV7-2; cdr3_length: 15; clone_size: NA; d_call: NA; cdr3_nt: TGTGCCAGCAGCTTAGTACCGGGCTCTGGAAACACCATATATTTT; cdr3_aa: CASSLVPGSGNTIYF
j_call: TRBJ2-5; v_call: TRBV7-2; cdr3_length: 14; clone_size: NA; d_call: NA; cdr3_nt: TGTGCCAGCAGCTTAGGAGGGCTCCAAGAGACCCAGTACTTC; cdr3_aa: CASSLGGLQETQYF
j_call: TRBJ1-2; v_call: TRBV23-1; cdr3_length: 15; clone_size: few; d_call: TRBD1; cdr3_nt: TGCGCCAGCAAGCTCCGGGACAGGGGGGATTGTGGCTACACCTTC; cdr3_aa: CASKLRDRGDCGYTF
j_call: TRBJ1-4; v_call: TRBV27; cdr3_length: 16; clone_size: NA; d_call: TRBD1; cdr3_nt: TGTGCCAGCAGTCCCAGCCCGGGACAGGGCATTGAAAAACTGTTTTTT; cdr3_aa: CASSPSPGQGIEKLFF
j_call: TRBJ2-7; v_call: TRBV19; cdr3_length: 13; clone_size: NA; d_call: TRBD1; cdr3_nt: TGTGCCAGTAGCTTGGACAGGGAGTACGAGCAGTACTTC; cdr3_aa: CASSLDREYEQYF
j_call: TRBJ1-1; v_call: TRBV10-3; cdr3_length: 14; clone_size: NA; d_call: NA; cdr3_nt: TGTGCCATCAGTGCTATGGCGAGGGACACTGAAGCTTTCTTT; cdr3_aa: CAISAMARDTEAFF
j_call: TRBJ2-7; v_call: TRBV27; cdr3_length: 13; clone_size: NA; d_call: NA; cdr3_nt: TGTGCCAGCAGTTTATCGCCCGACAGCCACCAGTACTTC; cdr3_aa: CASSLSPDSHQYF
j_call: TRBJ2-2; v_call: TRBV19; cdr3_length: 17; clone_size: NA; d_call: TRBD1; cdr3_nt: TGTGCCAGTAGTATTAAACAGGGGGCCCCATACACCGGGGAGCTGTTTTTT; cdr3_aa: CASSIKQGAPYTGELFF
j_call: TRBJ1-2; v_call: TRBV18; cdr3_length: 16; clone_size: once; d_call: TRBD1; cdr3_nt: TGTGCCAGCTCACCGGACAGGGCGCCCCCAGACTATGGCTACACCTTC; cdr3_aa: CASSPDRAPPDYGYTF
j_call: TRBJ2-1; v_call: TRBV4-2; cdr3_length: 13; clone_size: NA; d_call: TRBD1; cdr3_nt: TGTGCCAGCAGCCCATACAGGGGGAATGAGCAGTTCTTC; cdr3_aa: CASSPYRGNEQFF
j_call: TRBJ1-5; v_call: TRBV12-3/TRBV12-4; cdr3_length: 13; clone_size: NA; d_call: NA; cdr3_nt: TGTGCCAGCAGTTTTGGAGGCAATCAGCCCCAGCATTTT; cdr3_aa: CASSFGGNQPQHF